This is a list of T cell receptor beta chains from one sample in a study of T-cell memory formation after mild COVID-19. Using its own MiXCR run on the 5' RACE reads, TCRdb lists one record per CDR3 protein. The sample lists around 470,000 distinct CDR3 sequences, roughly 20% occurring once. Sequencing input: PBMCs or a T cell subset sorted from them (not recorded which). Receptors originate from an adult woman who had mild COVID-19 (a few samples of this study predate the infection). Cell type and time point are not known. The CDR3 runs from the conserved cysteine through the conserved F or W. A D gene is named only where the DNA matches it firmly. Clone size, where shown, is once, few, many, or a class for clones that have expanded.

clone_size	j_call	v_call	d_call	cdr3_aa	cdr3_nt
-	TRBJ2-3	TRBV9	-	CASSILHTDTQYF	TGTGCCAGCAGCATTCTTCACACAGATACGCAGTATTTT
-	TRBJ2-7	TRBV4-3	TRBD2	CASSQEVRLAGVGSYEQYF	TGCGCCAGCAGCCAAGAAGTGAGACTAGCGGGAGTAGGATCCTACGAGCAGTACTTC
-	TRBJ2-7	TRBV19	TRBD1	CASSIGGTGVYEQYF	TGTGCCAGTAGTATAGGGGGGACAGGGGTCTACGAGCAGTACTTC
-	TRBJ1-6	TRBV3-1	TRBD1	CASSPKTGRPYNSPLHF	TGTGCCAGCAGCCCTAAGACAGGGCGCCCTTATAATTCACCCCTCCACTTT
-	TRBJ2-1	TRBV3-1	TRBD2	CASSTSGLAGGLVNEQFF	TGTGCCAGCAGCACTTCTGGACTAGCGGGGGGGCTTGTCAATGAGCAGTTCTTC
few	TRBJ2-6	TRBV4-3	-	CASSQDTGSGANVLTF	TGCGCCAGCAGCCAAGACACAGGGTCTGGGGCCAACGTCCTGACTTTC
few	TRBJ1-6	TRBV7-9	-	CASSVSRGVKTNGSNSPLHF	TGTGCCAGCAGCGTAAGCAGGGGAGTGAAAACCAATGGGAGTAATTCACCCCTCCACTTT
few	TRBJ2-1	TRBV7-6	-	CASSPAYAIGNEQFF	TGTGCCAGCAGCCCCGCATATGCAATCGGCAATGAGCAGTTCTTC
-	TRBJ1-1	TRBV7-3	TRBD1	CASSLNHPGGTEAFF	TGTGCCAGCAGCTTAAATCACCCAGGGGGAACTGAAGCTTTCTTT
-	TRBJ2-2	TRBV6-1	TRBD2	CASNRAGEFAGELFF	TGTGCCAGCAATAGAGCGGGAGAATTCGCCGGGGAGCTGTTTTTT
-	TRBJ2-2	TRBV5-1	-	CASSLRITGELFF	TGCGCCAGCAGCTTACGAATCACCGGGGAGCTGTTTTTT
few	TRBJ1-5	TRBV18	TRBD1	CASSPRQGGFNQPQHF	TGTGCCAGCTCACCCCGACAGGGAGGCTTTAATCAGCCCCAGCATTTT
-	TRBJ2-1	TRBV20-1	TRBD2	CSARDLAGGPLEQFF	TGCAGTGCTAGAGATCTAGCGGGAGGCCCCCTTGAGCAGTTCTTC
many	TRBJ2-1	TRBV7-6	-	CASSHGTTNEQFF	TGTGCCAGCAGCCATGGGACGACTAATGAGCAGTTCTTC
-	TRBJ2-1	TRBV5-1	TRBD2	CASSSGTSGRAKNEQFF	TGCGCCAGCAGCTCAGGGACTAGCGGGAGAGCGAAGAATGAGCAGTTCTTC
few	TRBJ2-7	TRBV5-1	TRBD1	CASSLNEQGLRFEQYF	TGCGCCAGCAGCTTGAATGAACAGGGGTTAAGATTTGAGCAGTACTTC
few	TRBJ1-5	TRBV24-1	TRBD1	CATRGTGWNQPQHF	TGTGCCACCCGAGGGACAGGGTGGAATCAGCCCCAGCATTTT
-	TRBJ1-5	TRBV3-1	-	CASAEYSNQPQHF	TGTGCCAGCGCGGAATATAGCAATCAGCCCCAGCATTTT
few	TRBJ2-2	TRBV12-3/TRBV12-4	-	CASSLGLAKSSGELFF	TGTGCCAGCAGTCTGGGGCTAGCGAAGTCGTCCGGGGAGCTGTTTTTT
few	TRBJ2-3	TRBV12-3/TRBV12-4	-	CASSPPRGPNTQYF	TGTGCCAGCAGTCCCCCCCGTGGGCCGAATACGCAGTATTTT
few	TRBJ2-3	TRBV25-1	-	CASRVDRHLIYTDTQYF	TGTGCCAGCAGGGTCGACAGGCACTTAATATACACAGATACGCAGTATTTT
-	TRBJ1-6	TRBV7-8	TRBD1	CASSLGGQGHRSLHF	TGTGCCAGCAGCTTAGGAGGACAGGGCCACCGTTCCCTCCACTTT
-	TRBJ2-5	TRBV7-2	-	CASSLTQRVQTQYF	TGTGCCAGCAGCTTAACGCAGCGAGTCCAGACCCAGTACTTC
-	TRBJ2-7	TRBV6-5	-	CASNTGAGFAYEQYF	TGTGCCAGCAATACCGGTGCGGGTTTCGCCTACGAGCAGTACTTC
few	TRBJ2-7	TRBV3-1	-	CASSLGSGQYF	TGTGCCAGCAGCCTTGGGAGTGGGCAGTACTTC
-	TRBJ2-2	TRBV12-3/TRBV12-4	-	CASSLNLGTGELFF	TGTGCCAGCAGTTTGAATTTAGGTACCGGGGAGCTGTTTTTT
few	TRBJ2-5	TRBV5-1	-	CASSPETIETQYF	TGCGCCAGCAGCCCTGAGACCATTGAGACCCAGTACTTC
-	TRBJ1-2	TRBV10-3	TRBD1	CAISARTGGARGYTF	TGTGCCATCAGTGCTCGAACAGGGGGCGCGCGGGGCTACACCTTC
few	TRBJ2-6	TRBV18	-	CASSPFSGANVLTF	TGTGCCAGCTCACCCTTCTCTGGGGCCAACGTCCTGACTTTC
-	TRBJ1-5	TRBV4-1	TRBD1	CASSQDPTGNQPQHF	TGCGCCAGCAGCCAAGATCCGACAGGGAATCAGCCCCAGCATTTT
few	TRBJ1-3	TRBV14	-	CASSQEKGKTSGNTIYF	TGTGCCAGCAGCCAAGAAAAAGGGAAGACCTCTGGAAACACCATATATTTT
-	TRBJ2-5	TRBV5-8	-	CASSLSSAPETQYF	TGTGCCAGCAGCTTGTCCTCCGCCCCAGAGACCCAGTACTTC
-	TRBJ1-2	TRBV7-9	-	CASSLEVARTYGYTF	TGTGCCAGCAGCTTAGAGGTCGCCAGGACCTATGGCTACACCTTC
-	TRBJ1-2	TRBV2	TRBD1	CASSEGTGRNF	TGTGCCAGCAGTGAAGGGACAGGGAGGAACTTC
many	TRBJ1-1	TRBV7-3	-	CASSRRTDTEAFF	TGTGCCAGCAGCCGCCGGACAGACACTGAAGCTTTCTTT
few	TRBJ1-5	TRBV4-2	-	CASSLSPGQPQHF	TGTGCCAGCAGCCTATCCCCAGGCCAGCCCCAGCATTTT
few	TRBJ1-5	TRBV12-3/TRBV12-4	-	CASTLDRSQPQHF	TGTGCCAGCACCCTTGACAGGTCCCAGCCCCAGCATTTT
-	TRBJ2-7	TRBV19	-	CASSIGTGYEQYF	TGTGCCAGTAGTATCGGAACGGGCTACGAGCAGTACTTC
-	TRBJ2-5	TRBV2	-	CASRIETQYF	TGTGCCAGCAGGATAGAGACCCAGTACTTC
-	TRBJ2-1	TRBV5-7	TRBD1	CASSEDRGDEQFF	TGTGCCAGCAGCGAGGACAGGGGCGATGAGCAGTTCTTC
-	TRBJ2-3	TRBV5-1	TRBD1	CASSLAGQLSSTDTQYF	TGCGCCAGCAGCTTGGCGGGACAGCTATCTAGCACAGATACGCAGTATTTT
-	TRBJ1-1	TRBV9	-	CASSVASLPGVGTEAFF	TGTGCCAGCAGCGTAGCGTCCCTTCCCGGGGTTGGCACTGAAGCTTTCTTT
-	TRBJ2-7	TRBV3-1	-	CASSQDLAGTGISYEQYF	TGTGCCAGCAGCCAAGATCTGGCCGGGACGGGCATCTCCTACGAGCAGTACTTC
-	TRBJ2-5	TRBV4-1	TRBD1	CASSQGESDRGFETQYF	TGCGCCAGCAGCCAAGGCGAGTCGGACAGGGGTTTTGAGACCCAGTACTTC
many	TRBJ2-6	TRBV27	TRBD1	CASSGQGGDSGANVLTF	TGTGCCAGCAGTGGACAGGGGGGGGACTCTGGGGCCAACGTCCTGACTTTC
-	TRBJ1-1	TRBV6-2/TRBV6-3	-	CASSRDTQNTEAFF	TGTGCCAGCAGCCGCGACACGCAGAACACTGAAGCTTTCTTT
-	TRBJ1-6	TRBV24-1	-	CATSEGVNSPLHF	TGTGCCACCAGTGAAGGGGTTAATTCACCCCTCCACTTT
-	TRBJ1-4	TRBV12-3/TRBV12-4	-	CASSSRDWDNEKLFF	TGTGCCAGCAGTTCCCGGGACTGGGATAATGAAAAACTGTTTTTT
-	TRBJ1-2	TRBV29-1	TRBD1	CSTTGTGGLGYGYTF	TGCAGCACGACCGGGACAGGGGGCCTGGGGTATGGCTACACCTTC
-	TRBJ1-1	TRBV12-3/TRBV12-4	-	CASSLTPPKNTEAFF	TGTGCCAGCAGCCTCACGCCCCCTAAGAACACTGAAGCTTTCTTT
many	TRBJ2-2	TRBV5-5	-	CASSLLVTGELFF	TGTGCCAGCAGCTTGCTCGTCACCGGGGAGCTGTTTTTT
-	TRBJ2-7	TRBV12-3/TRBV12-4	TRBD2	CASSTRTSGFSYEQYF	TGTGCCAGCAGTACCCGGACTAGCGGATTCTCCTACGAGCAGTACTTC
few	TRBJ2-7	TRBV4-2	TRBD1	CASSLRTGGSYEQYF	TGTGCCAGCAGCCTGAGGACAGGGGGTTCCTACGAGCAGTACTTC
-	TRBJ2-1	TRBV7-9	-	CASSSWAYEQFF	TGTGCCAGCAGCTCCTGGGCGTATGAGCAGTTCTTC
few	TRBJ1-1	TRBV24-1	-	CATSEGEDTEAFF	TGTGCCACCAGTGAGGGGGAGGACACTGAAGCTTTCTTT